This TCR beta chain was identified during a study of blood T cell repertoires in COVID-19. Seattle cases were enrolled at active infection and followed longitudinally. Data came from immunoSEQ multiplex PCR; TCRdb stores just in-frame clones and leaves some out. Here the sample spans 350,000 to 450,000 clones, about 91% being singletons. Deletions cut 3 bases from V and 1 base from J, with 16 bases between. CDR3 length: 17 amino acids. Germline V CDR1 and CDR2: KGHDR, SFDVKD. This sequence joins TRBV24-1 and TRBJ2-3; maybe TRBD2 (6 bases). Input material: peripheral blood. The receptor's source is a woman in her thirties or forties with COVID-19, enrolled during active disease. The CDR3 DNA is TGTGCCACCAGTGATCCTTTTAGCGGCTTGGGCACAGATACGCAGTATTTT. This sequence encodes CATSDPFSGLGTDTQYF.